The present TCR beta chain was sequenced within a study of tumor-infiltrating lymphocytes in primary liver carcinoma. The investigators made TCR beta cDNA from roughly 0.55 ug total RNA, using a constant-region primer. Amplification in three nested multiplex PCR rounds with slightly modified ARM-PCR gave rise to TCR beta libraries. With TRBV1-TRBV30 forward primers and a C-beta reverse primer, the first two PCR rounds were run for approximately 9 cycles each. TCRdb independently ran MiXCR on the multiplex PCR reads; one entry per CDR3 protein. The repertoire holds over 40,000 distinct CDR3 sequences, with around 77% as singletons. Concerning this clonotype itself: Its antigen is not identified. The junction shows a germline mismatch at one end, possibly a read error.

General study results and limits: Significantly greater top-250-clone fractions characterized tumors relative to blood (p = 0.039). Tumor-adjacent and tumor-blood pairs shared a smaller degree of overlap than tumor region pairs.

Extraction of RNA together with DNA used about 17-30 mg of unsorted bulk tissue. The CDR3 runs to 13 residues. CDR1 is SGHNT, CDR2 YENEEA, per germline. This receptor was taken from a man between 35 and 55 years old with primary liver carcinoma and hepatitis B virus infection. The material sequenced was liver tumor tissue from sampling region 5. The subset is: tumor region T5, tumor centre. The chain recombines TRBV11-3 with TRBJ2-7, with a tentative D call TRBD2 (6 bases). The CDR3 loop is CVSSLGLSYEQYF. CDR3 in DNA: TGTGTCAGCAGCTTGGGACTGTCCTACGAGCAGTACTTC.